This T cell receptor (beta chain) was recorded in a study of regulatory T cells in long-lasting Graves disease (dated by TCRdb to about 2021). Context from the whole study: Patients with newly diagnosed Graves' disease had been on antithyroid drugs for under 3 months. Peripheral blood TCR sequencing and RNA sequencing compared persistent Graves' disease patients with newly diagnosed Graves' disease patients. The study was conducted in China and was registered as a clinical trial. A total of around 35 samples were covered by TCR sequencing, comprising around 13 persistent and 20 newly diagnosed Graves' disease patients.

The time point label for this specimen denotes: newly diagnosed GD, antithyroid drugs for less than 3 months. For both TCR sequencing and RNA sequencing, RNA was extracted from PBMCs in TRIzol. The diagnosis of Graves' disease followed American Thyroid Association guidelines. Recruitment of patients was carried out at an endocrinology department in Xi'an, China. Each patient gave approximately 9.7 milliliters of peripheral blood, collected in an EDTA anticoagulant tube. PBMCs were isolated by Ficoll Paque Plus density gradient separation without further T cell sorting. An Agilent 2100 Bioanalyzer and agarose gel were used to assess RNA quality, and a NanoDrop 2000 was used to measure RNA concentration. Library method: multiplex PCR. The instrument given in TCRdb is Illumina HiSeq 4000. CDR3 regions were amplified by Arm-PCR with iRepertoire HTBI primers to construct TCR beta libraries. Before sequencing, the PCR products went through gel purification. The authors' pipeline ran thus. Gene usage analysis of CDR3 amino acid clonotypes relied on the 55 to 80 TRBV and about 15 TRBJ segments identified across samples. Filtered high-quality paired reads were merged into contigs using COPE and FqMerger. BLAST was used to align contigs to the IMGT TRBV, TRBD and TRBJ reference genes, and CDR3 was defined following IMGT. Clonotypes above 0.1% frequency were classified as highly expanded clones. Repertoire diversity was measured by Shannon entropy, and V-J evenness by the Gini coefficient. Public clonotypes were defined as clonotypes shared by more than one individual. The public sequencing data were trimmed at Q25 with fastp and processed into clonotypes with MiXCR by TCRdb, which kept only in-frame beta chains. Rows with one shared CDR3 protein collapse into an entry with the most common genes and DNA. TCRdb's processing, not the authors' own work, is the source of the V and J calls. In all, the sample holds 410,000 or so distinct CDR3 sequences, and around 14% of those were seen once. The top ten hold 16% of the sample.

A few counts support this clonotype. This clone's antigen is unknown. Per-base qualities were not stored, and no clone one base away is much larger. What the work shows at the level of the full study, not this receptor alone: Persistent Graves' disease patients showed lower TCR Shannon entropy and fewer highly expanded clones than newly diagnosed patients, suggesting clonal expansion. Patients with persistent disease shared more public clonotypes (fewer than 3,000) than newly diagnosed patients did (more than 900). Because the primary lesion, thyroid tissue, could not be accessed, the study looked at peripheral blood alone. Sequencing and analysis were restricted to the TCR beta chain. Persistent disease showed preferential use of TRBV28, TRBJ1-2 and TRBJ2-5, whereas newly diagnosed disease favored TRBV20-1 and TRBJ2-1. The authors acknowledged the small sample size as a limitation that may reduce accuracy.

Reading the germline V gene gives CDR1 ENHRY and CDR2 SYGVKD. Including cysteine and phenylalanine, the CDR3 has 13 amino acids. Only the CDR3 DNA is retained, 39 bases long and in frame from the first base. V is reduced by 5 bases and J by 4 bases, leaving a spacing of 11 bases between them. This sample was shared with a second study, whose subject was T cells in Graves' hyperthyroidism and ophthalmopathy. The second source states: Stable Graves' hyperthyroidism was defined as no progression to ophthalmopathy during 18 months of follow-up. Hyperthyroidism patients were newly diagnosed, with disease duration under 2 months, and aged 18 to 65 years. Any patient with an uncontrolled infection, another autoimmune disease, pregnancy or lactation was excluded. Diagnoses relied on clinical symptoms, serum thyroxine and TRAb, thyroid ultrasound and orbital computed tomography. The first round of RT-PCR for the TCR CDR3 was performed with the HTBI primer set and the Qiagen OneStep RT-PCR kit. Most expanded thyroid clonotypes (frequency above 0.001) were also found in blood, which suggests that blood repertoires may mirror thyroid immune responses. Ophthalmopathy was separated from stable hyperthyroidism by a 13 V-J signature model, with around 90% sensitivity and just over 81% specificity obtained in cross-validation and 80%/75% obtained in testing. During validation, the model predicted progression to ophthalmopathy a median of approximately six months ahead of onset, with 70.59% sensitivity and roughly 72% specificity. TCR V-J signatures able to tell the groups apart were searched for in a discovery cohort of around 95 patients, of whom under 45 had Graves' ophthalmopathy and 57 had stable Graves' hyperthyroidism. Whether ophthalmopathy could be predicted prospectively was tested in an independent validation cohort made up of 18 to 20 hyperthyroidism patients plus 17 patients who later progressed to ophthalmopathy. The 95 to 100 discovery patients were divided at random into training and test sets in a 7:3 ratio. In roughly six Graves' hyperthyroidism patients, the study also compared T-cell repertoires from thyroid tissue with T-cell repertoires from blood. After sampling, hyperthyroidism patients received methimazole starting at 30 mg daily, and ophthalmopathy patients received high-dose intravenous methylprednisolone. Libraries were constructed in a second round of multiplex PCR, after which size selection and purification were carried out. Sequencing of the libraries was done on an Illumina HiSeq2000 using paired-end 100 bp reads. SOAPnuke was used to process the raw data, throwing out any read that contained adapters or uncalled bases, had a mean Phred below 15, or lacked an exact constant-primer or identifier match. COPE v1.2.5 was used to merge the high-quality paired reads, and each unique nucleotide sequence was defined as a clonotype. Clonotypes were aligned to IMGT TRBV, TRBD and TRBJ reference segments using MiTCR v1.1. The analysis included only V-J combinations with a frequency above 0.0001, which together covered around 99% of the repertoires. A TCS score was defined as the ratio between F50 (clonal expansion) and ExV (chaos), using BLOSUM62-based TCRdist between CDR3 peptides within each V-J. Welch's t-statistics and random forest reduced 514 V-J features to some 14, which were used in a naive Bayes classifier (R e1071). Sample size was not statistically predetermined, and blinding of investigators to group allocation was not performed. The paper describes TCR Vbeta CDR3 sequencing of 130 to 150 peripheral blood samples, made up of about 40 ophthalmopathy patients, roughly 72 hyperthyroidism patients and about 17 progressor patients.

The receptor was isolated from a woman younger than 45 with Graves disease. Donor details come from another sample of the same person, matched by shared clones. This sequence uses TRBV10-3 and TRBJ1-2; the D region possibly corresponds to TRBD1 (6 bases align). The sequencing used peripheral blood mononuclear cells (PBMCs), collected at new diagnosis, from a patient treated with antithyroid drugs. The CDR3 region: CAISSGTSYGYTF. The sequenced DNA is TGTGCCATCAGTTCCGGGACAAGCTATGGCTACACCTTC.